The 29 T cell receptor beta chains reported below all come from one sample, sequenced in a study of blood T cell repertoires in COVID-19. The table came from immunoSEQ multiplex PCR; TCRdb's copy has only in-frame clones and leaves some out. The table includes roughly 130,000 clones, more than 70% detected once. Sample: peripheral blood. All receptors come from a woman aged 25 to 39 who had recovered from COVID-19.

The gene calls are TRBV7-9 and TRBJ2-5; 8 bases are a match to TRBD1. Trimming cost V 5 bases and J 5 bases; bases outside gene matches: 4. The germline CDR1 and CDR2 sequences are SEHNR and FQNEAQ (reference sequence). The CDR3 is 13 amino acids. CDR3 DNA sequence: TGTGCCAGCAGCGGGACAGGTTATGAGACCCAGTACTTC. Its protein product is CASSGTGYETQYF.

The chain recombines TRBV5-1 with TRBJ2-5; 10 bases are a match to TRBD1. Per germline, CDR1 SGHRS and CDR2 YFSETQ. V lost 4 bases and J lost 5; bases outside the gene matches: 11. This CDR3 spans 16 amino acids. The CDR3 loop reads CASSLGGTGVGETQYF. CDR3 DNA: TGCGCCAGCAGCCTTGGAGGGACAGGGGTTGGGGAGACCCAGTACTTC. The variable domain in full, completed from reference TRBV5-1 and TRBJ2-5, reads KAGVTQTPRYLIKTRGQQVTLSCSPISGHRSVSWYQQTPGQGLQFLFEYFSETQRNKGNFPGRFSGRQFSNSRSEMNVSTLELGDSALYLCASSLGGTGVGETQYFGPGTRLLVL.

The chain joins TRBV10-1 to TRBJ2-2; possibly TRBD2 for D (5 bases). Germline CDR1 reads WNHNN; CDR2 reads SYGVQD (reference sequence). The V gene lost 8 bases and the J gene lost 6 bases, with 13 bases spanning the gap. The CDR3 totals 13 residues. The CDR3 is CASSNQRSGELFF. The CDR3 DNA reads as TGCGCCAGCTCTAATCAGCGGTCCGGGGAGCTGTTTTTT.

Only a few counts were recorded for this clone. V and J are TRBV27 and TRBJ2-3, with 12 bases fitting TRBD1. Germline CDR1 is MNHEY and CDR2 is SMNVEV (reference sequence). V lost 1 base and J lost 10; bases outside the gene matches: 12. This CDR3 comprises 17 residues. The CDR3 spells CASSLYTRDRGQSAQYF. For the CDR3, the DNA is TGTGCCAGCAGTTTATACACCCGGGACAGGGGGCAATCGGCGCAGTATTTT.

The rearrangement joins TRBV18 to TRBJ1-2; D remains unclear. Germline V gene sequence: CDR1 KGHSH, CDR2 LQKENI. Trimming took off 5 bases at V and 0 bases at J, with 10 bases between the two ends. This CDR3 contains 14 residues. The CDR3 protein is CASSSELPNYGYTF. CDR3 coding DNA: TGTGCCAGCTCAAGTGAACTTCCTAACTATGGCTACACCTTC.

CDR3 DNA sequence: TGTGCCAGCAGTTTTAGTGGGCCCAACACTGAAGCTTTCTTT. This translates into CASSFSGPNTEAFF. This chain joins TRBV27 and TRBJ1-1; D ambiguous. The CDR3 consists of 14 residues. Germline assignment: CDR1 MNHEY and CDR2 SMNVEV (reference sequence). V gave up 3 bases and J gave up 2 bases, with 10 bases separating them.

This sequence joins TRBV6-6 and TRBJ1-2, with 7 bases identical to TRBD1. Trimming at V came to 4 bases and at J to 8 bases, leaving 4 bases not matched to a gene. Per germline, CDR1 MNHNY and CDR2 SVGAGI (reference sequence). This CDR3 spans 12 amino acids. In DNA form, the CDR3 reads TGTGCCAGCAGTTGGGACAGAGGAGGCTACACCTTC. Translation: CASSWDRGGYTF.

V and J are TRBV18 and TRBJ2-2, with D tentatively TRBD1 (6 bases). V lost 3 bases and J 1 base, leaving 6 bases between the germline ends. The CDR3 extends over 14 amino acids. Germline V gives CDR1 KGHSH, CDR2 LQKENI. The CDR3 here is CASSPRGNTGELFF. For the CDR3, the DNA is TGTGCCAGCTCACCCAGGGGGAACACCGGGGAGCTGTTTTTT.

The count of this clone is one. J is TRBJ1-3 and V is TRBV6-1; no clear D gene. CDR3 size: 14 residues. The germline V gene has CDR1 MNHNS and CDR2 SASEGT. Between the trimmed V and J ends, which lost 3 bases and 5 bases, there was a span of 11 bases. CDR3 in DNA: TGTGCCAGCAGTGATTTCGGGGTTAGAAACACCATATATTTT. Translating it yields CASSDFGVRNTIYF.

This chain joins TRBV4-1 and TRBJ1-5; 7 bases are a match to TRBD1. V was pared by 1 base and J by 2 bases, with 11 bases of the junction left unmatched. Germline CDR1 MGHRA, CDR2 YSYEKL. This CDR3 spans 18 amino acids. The CDR3 here is CASSQVLRGQRGNQPQHF. CDR3 nucleotide sequence: TGCGCCAGCAGCCAAGTATTAAGGGGGCAACGTGGCAATCAGCCCCAGCATTTT.

The V call is TRBV5-4, the J call TRBJ2-2; 12 positions match TRBD2. Germline values: CDR1 SGHNT, CDR2 YYREEE (reference sequence). After removal of 0 bases from V and 0 bases from J, the junction contained 6 bases not matched to a gene. This CDR3 has 19 amino acids. The chain's CDR3 is CASSLGLAGGPTNTGELFF. DNA of the CDR3: TGTGCCAGCAGCTTGGGGCTAGCGGGAGGGCCAACGAACACCGGGGAGCTGTTTTTT.

The chain combines TRBV7-2 with TRBJ2-1; 8 nucleotides agree with TRBD2. V lost 1 base to trimming and J lost 7 bases; unmatched junction nucleotides: 3. The CDR3 runs 14 residues. Germline-derived CDR1 and CDR2 are SGHTA and FQGNSA. CDR3 in DNA: TGTGCCAGCAGCTTAGAACGGGAGGGGAATGAGCAGTTCTTC. Translated, it gives CASSLEREGNEQFF.

The chain combines TRBV19 with TRBJ2-7, with D perhaps matching TRBD1 (5 bases). V shed 4 bases and J shed 2 bases, with 18 bases lying between them. Germline lookup yields CDR1 LNHDA and CDR2 SQIVND (reference sequence). The CDR3 is 16 amino acids. This CDR3 reads CASSRIPGPSPYEQYF. In DNA form, the CDR3 reads TGTGCCAGTAGTAGAATCCCAGGGCCGAGCCCCTACGAGCAGTACTTC.

DNA for the CDR3: TGTGCCAGCAGGAAGGAGGTCGGAGCTTTCTTT. Translated: CASRKEVGAFF. This chain connects TRBV2 to TRBJ1-1, with no clear D. V was pared by 6 bases and J by 10 bases, with 12 bases between. CDR1 is SNHLY, CDR2 FYNNEI, per germline. The CDR3 is 11 amino acids.

The genes are TRBV7-9 and TRBJ2-1; 7 bases align to TRBD1. CDR3 size: 16 residues. The germline V gene encodes CDR1 SEHNR and CDR2 FQNEAQ (reference sequence). V dropped 5 bases and J dropped 7; count of bases not matched to a gene: 14. In nucleotides, the CDR3 is TGTGCCAGCAGCGAAGGACAGGCGGTATTCGATAATGAGCAGTTCTTC. As protein: CASSEGQAVFDNEQFF.

The gene calls are TRBV5-1 and TRBJ2-3; D gene uncertain. Germline loops: CDR1 SGHRS, CDR2 YFSETQ. Trimming stripped 0 bases from V and 6 bases from J, with 11 bases between. The CDR3 has 14 residues. CDR3 DNA: TGCGCCAGCAGCTTGGTTGGCTTCACGGATACGCAGTATTTT. It is translated as CASSLVGFTDTQYF.

The chain couples TRBV10-3 to TRBJ2-1, with 7 bases lining up with TRBD1. After removal of 3 bases from V and 3 bases from J, the junction contained 8 bases not matched to a gene. Germline V gene lookup returns CDR1 ENHRY and CDR2 SYGVKD. This CDR3 is 16 amino acids long. Here the CDR3 reads CAISERGTDLYNEQFF. The CDR3 DNA reads as TGTGCCATCAGTGAAAGGGGGACAGACCTCTACAATGAGCAGTTCTTC.

This clone was detected a few times. This rearrangement joins TRBV5-4 to TRBJ2-5, with 12 bases identical to TRBD2. CDR1 is SGHNT, CDR2 YYREEE, per germline (reference sequence). The V segment lost 0 bases and the J segment 5 bases; nucleotides outside the gene matches: 2. The CDR3 consists of 15 residues. CDR3 DNA: TGTGCCAGCAGCTTGGCTAGCGGGAGGGGCGAGACCCAGTACTTC. Protein sequence: CASSLASGRGETQYF.

The rearrangement joins TRBV5-1 to TRBJ2-2, with unresolved D. The CDR3 runs to 16 residues. Between the trimmed V and J ends, which lost 0 bases and 5 bases, there was a span of 14 bases. Germline V gene sequence: CDR1 SGHRS, CDR2 YFSETQ. CDR3 coding DNA: TGCGCCAGCAGCTTGGGAGCAACAGTCAGGACCGGGGAGCTGTTTTTT. Amino acids: CASSLGATVRTGELFF.

This chain connects TRBV10-2 to TRBJ2-3, with TRBD1 as a possible D gene (5 bases). Trimming took 4 bases from V and 5 from J, leaving 13 bases between them. Germline CDR1 reads WSHSY; CDR2 reads SAAADI. This CDR3 has 14 amino acids. CDR3: CASSVDPRGDTQYF. CDR3 nucleotide sequence: TGCGCCAGCAGTGTGGACCCTAGGGGAGATACGCAGTATTTT.

Only a few counts were recorded for this clone. This rearrangement joins TRBV3-1 (or the pseudogene TRBV3-2) to TRBJ2-3; TRBD2 might be the D (6 bases). CDR1 is LGHDT, CDR2 YNNKEL, per germline (reference sequence). Trimming took off 4 bases at V and 7 bases at J, with 18 bases between the two ends. This CDR3 contains 15 residues. The CDR3 is CASSRQTEGTHTQYF. CDR3 DNA sequence: TGTGCCAGCAGCCGCCAGACGGAGGGGACCCATACGCAGTATTTT.

The chain has TRBV7-2 and TRBJ1-5; D uncertain. The CDR3 length is 13 residues. Germline values: CDR1 SGHTA, CDR2 FQGNSA. Between the trimmed V and J ends, which lost 1 base and 2 bases, there was a span of 3 bases. DNA for the CDR3: TGTGCCAGCAGCTTAGTAGGCAATCAGCCCCAGCATTTT. Translation gives CASSLVGNQPQHF.

V and J are TRBV18 and TRBJ2-7; a possible D gene is TRBD1 (6 bases). CDR3 length equals 15 residues. Germline values: CDR1 KGHSH, CDR2 LQKENI. V dropped 5 bases and J dropped 7 bases, with 21 bases sitting between them. The CDR3, as DNA: TGTGCCAGCTCATTTTACCGGGACACCGGAAAGGAGCAGTACTTC. Its translation: CASSFYRDTGKEQYF.

The J gene is TRBJ2-7, the V gene TRBV6-5; 8 bases are shared with TRBD1. J gave up 3 bases and V 8 bases, and 12 bases lay outside the gene matches. Per germline, CDR1 MNHEY and CDR2 SVGAGI. CDR3 length: 15 residues. CDR3 bases: TGTGCCAGCCAGTCGGTTGGGACAGGCCTCTACGAGCAGTACTTC. It translates to CASQSVGTGLYEQYF.

This clone occurred a few times. The CDR3 bases are TGTGCCAGCTCACCCTACTTAACAGGGGGCAACACTGAAGCTTTCTTT. Its translation is CASSPYLTGGNTEAFF. The chain links TRBV18 to TRBJ1-1; 9 positions match TRBD1. The V and J ends lost 3 bases and 2 bases, in that order; junction bases with no gene match: 7. The CDR3 runs 16 residues. Germline assignment: CDR1 KGHSH and CDR2 LQKENI.

The chain's CDR3 is CASTRTSGSNEQFF. For the CDR3, the DNA is TGCGCCAGCACCCGGACTAGCGGGAGCAATGAGCAGTTCTTC. The V call is TRBV5-1, the J call TRBJ2-1, with 13 positions matching TRBD2. Looked up from germline, CDR1 is SGHRS and CDR2 is YFSETQ. There are 14 residues in the CDR3. After removal of 6 bases from V and 6 bases from J, the junction contained 3 bases not matched to a gene.

The chain employs TRBV5-1 and TRBJ2-7; 7 nucleotides line up with TRBD1. This CDR3 comprises 15 residues. V shed 1 base and J 3 bases; nucleotides not matched to a gene: 7. CDR1 is SGHRS, CDR2 YFSETQ, per germline. CDR3 in amino acids: CASSLIVTGNYEQYF. CDR3 nucleotides: TGCGCCAGCAGCTTGATAGTGACAGGGAACTACGAGCAGTACTTC.

In its sample, this clone was seen once. This chain links TRBV19 with TRBJ2-3; 7 bases fit TRBD2. The CDR3 extends over 16 amino acids. V lost 2 bases to trimming and J lost 0 bases; unmatched junction nucleotides: 5. Per germline, CDR1 LNHDA and CDR2 SQIVND (reference sequence). The CDR3 sequence is CASSIWREPSTDTQYF. The CDR3 DNA sequence: TGTGCCAGTAGTATATGGCGGGAGCCTAGCACAGATACGCAGTATTTT.

This clone has more than one count but fewer than ten. This chain links TRBV10-1 with TRBJ2-1; 7 nucleotides agree with TRBD2. J was trimmed by 1 base and V by 3 bases; bases with no gene match: 18. The CDR3 spans 20 residues. Germline-derived CDR1 and CDR2 are WNHNN and SYGVQD (reference sequence). Written as DNA, the CDR3 is TGCGCCAGCAGTGAATTTTTCTCGGGTCCCGCGGGAGATTCCTACAATGAGCAGTTCTTC. This sequence encodes CASSEFFSGPAGDSYNEQFF.